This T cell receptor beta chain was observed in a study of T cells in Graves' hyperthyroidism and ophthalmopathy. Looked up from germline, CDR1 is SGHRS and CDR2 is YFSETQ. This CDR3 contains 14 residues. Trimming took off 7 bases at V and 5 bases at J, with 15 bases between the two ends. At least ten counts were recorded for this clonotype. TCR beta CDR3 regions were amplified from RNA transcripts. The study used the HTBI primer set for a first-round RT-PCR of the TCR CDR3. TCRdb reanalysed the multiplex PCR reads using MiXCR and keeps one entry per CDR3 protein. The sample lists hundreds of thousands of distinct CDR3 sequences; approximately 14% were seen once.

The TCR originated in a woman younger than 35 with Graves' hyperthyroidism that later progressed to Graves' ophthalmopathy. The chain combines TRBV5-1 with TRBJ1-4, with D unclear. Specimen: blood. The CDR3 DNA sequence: TGCGCCAGCTCGGGTGCCAGCTCCAATGAAAAACTGTTTTTT. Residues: CASSGASSNEKLFF.